Following are 32 T cell receptor beta chains from one sample sequenced in a study of molecular identifiers for immune sequencing clone quantification. MiXCR, run by TCRdb on the PCR reads, gives a single entry per CDR3 protein. The sample shows around 43,000 distinct CDR3 sequences, less than 20% of them seen only once. The sample consisted of naive CD8+ T cells from blood, with Jurkat cell RNA spiked in. Subset defined: FACS-sorted CD8+CD4-CCR7+CD45RA+ naive T cells. These receptors originate from a human donor in good health. Some libraries in this study had Jurkat cell RNA spiked in.

As for this clonotype: A much larger clone is a single base away; this may be a read error. The rearrangement joins TRBV13 to TRBJ2-2; 8 positions match TRBD1. Per germline, CDR1 PRHDT and CDR2 FYEKMQ (reference sequence). There are 17 residues in the CDR3. The ends lost 4 bases at V and 4 bases at J; junction bases unmatched: 11. The CDR3 DNA follows: TGTGCCAGCAGCTCAAGCAGGGGGCGCGTTATCACCGGGGAGCTGTTTTTT. This encodes CASSSSRGRVITGELFF.

J is TRBJ2-7 and V is TRBV14, with D possibly being TRBD1 (6 bases). The germline CDR1 and CDR2 sequences are SGHDN and FVKESK. V gave up 2 bases and J gave up 11 bases, with 10 bases separating them. The CDR3 is 11 residues long. CDR3 DNA: TGTGCCAGCAGCCAAACAGGGATTGAGTACTTC. It codes for CASSQTGIEYF.

This clonotype was detected ten times or more. The chain couples TRBV4-3 to TRBJ2-1; perhaps TRBD2 as D (5 bases). Per germline, CDR1 LGHNA and CDR2 YSLEER. Trimming removed 0 bases from V and 1 base from J, with 10 bases in between. The CDR3 has 16 residues. The CDR3 DNA follows: TGCGCCAGCAGCCAAGATAGCGTCTCATCCTACAATGAGCAGTTCTTC. Its translation: CASSQDSVSSYNEQFF.

On this clonotype: A much larger clone differs by one base, so this may be a read error. A read error is likely, as this CDR3 ends without the conserved phenylalanine or tryptophan. This rearrangement joins TRBV2 to TRBJ2-7, with TRBD2 as a possible D gene (5 bases). V was pared by 8 bases and J by 7 bases, with 15 bases between. This CDR3 is 12 amino acids long. Germline V lookup: CDR1 SNHLY, CDR2 FYNNEI. CDR3 nucleotides: TGTGCCAGCCGCAGCTATTCGGGAGAGCAGTACTCC. This sequence encodes CASRSYSGEQYS.

At least ten counts were recorded for this clonotype. The V and J genes are TRBV20-1 and TRBJ2-7, with TRBD2 matching over 13 bases. Per the germline V gene, CDR1 is DFQATT and CDR2 is SNEGSKA (reference sequence). This CDR3 contains 15 residues. V lost 0 bases, J lost 4 bases, and 3 bases stayed unmatched. CDR3 sequence reads: CSARDQTSGRYEQYF. The CDR3 nucleotides read TGCAGTGCTAGAGATCAGACTAGCGGGAGGTACGAGCAGTACTTC.

This clonotype occurred many times. The V and J genes are TRBV6-1 and TRBJ2-7; tentatively, D is TRBD1 (6 bases). Deletions cut 1 base from V and 3 bases from J, with 10 bases between. Germline CDR1 MNHNS, CDR2 SASEGT. The CDR3 loop spans 14 amino acids. The DNA of the CDR3 is TGTGCCAGCAGTGAAGGCAGGGGTGTCTACGAGCAGTACTTC. Encoded protein: CASSEGRGVYEQYF.

This clonotype was seen at least ten times. The chain is built from TRBV3-1 and TRBJ2-5; a possible D gene is TRBD1 (5 bases). Germline-derived CDR1 and CDR2 are LGHDT and YNNKEL (reference sequence). This CDR3 comprises 15 residues. The V gene lost 1 base and the J gene lost 2 bases, with 11 bases spanning the gap. In DNA form, the CDR3 reads TGTGCCAGCAGCCAAGGGGCAGGGTGGCAAGAGACCCAGTACTTC. Residues: CASSQGAGWQETQYF.

The sample holds many counts of this clonotype. The chain is built from TRBV28 and TRBJ2-3, with 11 bases aligning to TRBD2. The germline V gene has CDR1 MDHEN and CDR2 SYDVKM. The CDR3 is 14 amino acids. V was pared by 1 base and J by 11 bases, with 5 bases of the junction left unmatched. The CDR3 coding sequence is TGTGCCAGCAGTTTATCGCTAGCGGGGGGTCTGCAGTATTTT. This sequence encodes CASSLSLAGGLQYF.

This clonotype was seen many times. The rearrangement links TRBV27 to TRBJ2-3; D possibly corresponds to TRBD1 (6 bases). V was trimmed by 6 bases and J by 4 bases, leaving 17 bases between them. The CDR3 extends over 15 amino acids. Germline CDR1 MNHEY, CDR2 SMNVEV (reference sequence). CDR3 sequence: CASRLGGPSSDTQYF. In DNA, the CDR3 is TGTGCCAGCAGGTTAGGGGGTCCATCATCAGATACGCAGTATTTT.

This clonotype was recorded at least ten times. The chain links TRBV10-3 to TRBJ1-2; the match to TRBD1 covers 7 bases. The junction had 8 bases not matched to a gene; V was cut back by 8 bases and J by 2 bases. This CDR3 has 14 residues. Germline assignment: CDR1 ENHRY and CDR2 SYGVKD. The CDR3 sequence is CAIGEKGQNYGYTF. The DNA of the CDR3 is TGTGCCATCGGAGAAAAGGGACAGAACTATGGCTACACCTTC.

The table lists this clonotype with many counts. The chain recombines TRBV15 with TRBJ2-3; 11 positions agree with TRBD2. Germline CDR1 is LNHNV and CDR2 is YYDKDF (reference sequence). The ends lost 3 bases at V and 4 bases at J; junction bases unmatched: 12. The CDR3 has 18 amino acids. The CDR3, as DNA: TGTGCCACCAGCAGCCCTACCGCTAGCGGGGGGAGGGCAGATACGCAGTATTTT. Its translation is CATSSPTASGGRADTQYF.

This clonotype showed up many times. The chain recombines TRBV6-5 with TRBJ2-3, with D possibly being TRBD2 (6 bases). V gave up 5 bases and J gave up 5 bases, with 17 bases separating them. The CDR3 loop spans 15 amino acids. The germline V gene has CDR1 MNHEY and CDR2 SVGAGI. Written as DNA, the CDR3 is TGTGCCAGCAGTCCCTCAGGGCTAGCGCTAGATACGCAGTATTTT. This translates into CASSPSGLALDTQYF.

This clonotype has a count of ten or more. The rearrangement links TRBV20-1 to TRBJ2-2, with 7 bases lining up with TRBD1. Germline V gene lookup returns CDR1 DFQATT and CDR2 SNEGSKA (reference sequence). V was pared by 3 bases and J by 3 bases, with 7 bases of the junction left unmatched. The CDR3 is made up of 15 amino acids. CDR3 sequence: CSASPLTGDTGELFF. CDR3 bases: TGCAGTGCTAGCCCACTTACAGGGGACACCGGGGAGCTGTTTTTT.

This clonotype came up many times. V gene TRBV14 combines with J gene TRBJ2-7; TRBD1 agrees at 7 bases. This CDR3 has 15 residues. Germline V CDR1 and CDR2: SGHDN, FVKESK. The V segment lost 2 bases and the J segment 3 bases; nucleotides outside the gene matches: 7. CDR3 DNA: TGTGCCAGCAGCCAATTCCCGGACAGGAACTACGAGCAGTACTTC. It codes for CASSQFPDRNYEQYF.

This clonotype was seen ten or more times. The genes are TRBV27 and TRBJ1-1; a weak D match, TRBD1 (6 bases). V lost 3 bases to trimming and J lost 2 bases, with 10 bases between them. Germline CDR1 and CDR2: MNHEY and SMNVEV (reference sequence). The CDR3 has 14 residues. The CDR3, as DNA: TGTGCCAGCAGTTTTCTGGGACATAACACTGAAGCTTTCTTT. Translated: CASSFLGHNTEAFF.

There are many counts of this clonotype. The CDR3 coding sequence is TGTGCCAGCAGCGTAGTGTCTGACACAGATACGCAGTATTTT. This encodes CASSVVSDTDTQYF. The chain recombines TRBV9 with TRBJ2-3; D is unresolved. The CDR3 totals 14 residues. V was clipped by 0 bases and J by 2 bases, with 7 bases between them. Germline values: CDR1 SGDLS, CDR2 YYNGEE. Drawing the rest from reference TRBV9 and TRBJ2-3, the complete variable domain is DSGVTQTPKHLITATGQRVTLRCSPRSGDLSVYWYQQSLDQGLQFLIQYYNGEERAKGNILERFSAQQFPDLHSELNLSSLELGDSALYFCASSVVSDTDTQYFGPGTRLTVL.

This clonotype was seen at least ten times. The V call is TRBV29-1, the J call TRBJ2-7; D possibly corresponds to TRBD1 (6 bases). The CDR3 has 15 residues. Germline CDR1 reads SQVTM; CDR2 reads ANQGSEA. V lost 2 bases to trimming and J lost 0 bases, with 14 bases between them. CDR3 bases: TGCAGCGTTGAAATAGCAGGGACACCCTCCTACGAGCAGTACTTC. This encodes CSVEIAGTPSYEQYF.

This clonotype has a count of ten or more. The J gene is TRBJ2-7, the V gene TRBV28; 12 bases line up with TRBD1. Germline V CDR1 and CDR2: MDHEN, SYDVKM. This CDR3 spans 15 amino acids. Germline trimming cut 6 bases from V and 2 bases from J; bases unmatched to any gene: 5. The CDR3 reads CASSPGTGGAYEQYF. The CDR3 DNA reads as TGTGCCAGCAGCCCAGGGACAGGGGGCGCCTACGAGCAGTACTTC.

This clonotype was seen ten or more times. The V gene is TRBV20-1, the J gene TRBJ1-5; TRBD1 agrees at 8 bases. V dropped 6 bases and J dropped 7; count of bases not matched to a gene: 5. The CDR3 sequence is 12 residues long. Per the germline V gene, CDR1 is DFQATT and CDR2 is SNEGSKA (reference sequence). CDR3: CSAKTGVQPQHF. The CDR3 region has the DNA TGCAGTGCCAAGACAGGGGTCCAGCCCCAGCATTTT.

This clonotype was counted ten times or more. J is TRBJ1-1 and V is TRBV11-2; D gene ambiguous. This CDR3 region has 14 residues. The germline gives CDR1 SGHAT, CDR2 FQNNGV. The germline V and J ends were trimmed by 1 base and 4 bases, with 10 bases remaining between them. This chain's CDR3 is CASSLAAGITEAFF. The CDR3 coding sequence is TGTGCCAGCAGCTTAGCCGCAGGCATCACTGAAGCTTTCTTT.

The table lists this clonotype with many counts. The J gene is TRBJ1-1, the V gene TRBV6-6; D not resolved. The CDR3 totals 11 residues. Trimming left V 6 bases short and J 5 bases short, with 7 bases between. The germline CDR1 and CDR2 sequences are MNHNY and SVGAGI (reference sequence). CDR3 residues: CASSSNTEAFF. The CDR3 coding sequence is TGTGCCAGCAGCTCCAATACTGAAGCTTTCTTT.

This clonotype was seen at least ten times. The gene calls are TRBV24-1 and TRBJ2-2, with TRBD1 as a possible D gene (5 bases). The CDR3 runs to 14 residues. V dropped 7 bases and J dropped 4 bases, with 12 bases sitting between them. Germline V gives CDR1 KGHDR, CDR2 SFDVKD. CDR3: CATRSGQSTGELFF. CDR3 nucleotides: TGTGCCACCAGATCAGGACAATCCACCGGGGAGCTGTTTTTT.

This clonotype was counted at least ten times. The chain links TRBV29-1 to TRBJ2-7; D is possibly TRBD1 (5 bases). The V end was cut by 1 base, the J end by 6 bases, with 13 bases between. This CDR3 region has 13 residues. CDR1 SQVTM and CDR2 ANQGSEA come from the germline V gene. Written as DNA, the CDR3 is TGCAGCGTTGAAGTCCCAGGGAAAGTCGAGCAGTACTTC. It is translated as CSVEVPGKVEQYF.

Note on this clonotype: This could be a read error, since a much larger clone is one nucleotide away. V and J are TRBV11-2 and TRBJ2-1; 12 bases agree with TRBD2. CDR1 and CDR2 (germline): SGHAT, FQNNGV. Trimming took 4 bases from V and 8 from J; bases not matched to a gene: 9. The CDR3 spans 16 residues. The CDR3 DNA is TGTGCCAGCAGCTCCGGACTAGCGGGATTTTGGGATGAGCAGTTCTTC. Translating it yields CASSSGLAGFWDEQFF.

This clonotype was detected many times. The V and J genes are TRBV6-5 and TRBJ1-5, with D possibly TRBD1 on 5 matching bases. The germline V and J ends were trimmed by 5 bases and 1 base, with 9 bases remaining between them. CDR3 length: 14 amino acids. CDR1 is MNHEY, CDR2 SVGAGI, per germline. CDR3 DNA: TGTGCCAGCAGTGGACAATCCAGCAATCAGCCCCAGCATTTT. Its translation: CASSGQSSNQPQHF.

At least ten counts were recorded for this clonotype. The gene calls are TRBV6-2 or TRBV6-3 and TRBJ2-7; possible D gene TRBD2, 6 bases. The V gene's germline CDR1 is MNHEY and CDR2 SVGEGT. V was shortened by 8 bases and J by 4 bases, with 15 bases between the two germline ends. The CDR3 loop spans 13 amino acids. This chain's CDR3 is CASPWDSPYEQYF. DNA for the CDR3: TGTGCCAGCCCGTGGGACTCCCCATACGAGCAGTACTTC.

Ten or more counts support this clonotype. The CDR3 bases are TGTGCCAGCAGCTTAACGGGGCGGCGGCTAGCGGGAGGACACAGCACAGATACGCAGTATTTT. Its protein product is CASSLTGRRLAGGHSTDTQYF. The chain uses TRBV7-3 and TRBJ2-3, with TRBD2 matching 11 bases. Looked up from germline, CDR1 is SGHTA and CDR2 is FQGTGA. This CDR3 comprises 21 residues. The V and J ends lost 0 bases and 0 bases, in that order; junction bases with no gene match: 14.

At least ten counts were recorded for this clonotype. The rearrangement links TRBV7-2 to TRBJ2-7; D is perhaps TRBD1 (5 bases). Trimming removed 5 bases from V and 0 bases from J, with 8 bases in between. Germline CDR1 reads SGHTA; CDR2 reads FQGNSA. The CDR3 spans 13 residues. The CDR3 here is CASSQGSSYEQYF. CDR3 sequence (DNA): TGTGCCAGCAGCCAGGGTAGCTCCTACGAGCAGTACTTC.

In this sample, this clonotype turned up many times. This chain links TRBV13 with TRBJ2-3, with 7 bases fitting TRBD1. The germline CDR1 and CDR2 sequences are PRHDT and FYEKMQ (reference sequence). CDR3 length: 14 amino acids. With 5 bases clipped from V and 5 bases from J, the junction kept 7 bases outside the gene matches. The chain's CDR3 is CASSGKDRQDTQYF. DNA for the CDR3: TGTGCCAGCAGCGGAAAGGACAGGCAAGATACGCAGTATTTT.

This clonotype was found many times. The chain carries TRBV11-2 and TRBJ2-3, with D unresolved. The CDR3 runs to 14 residues. V lost 0 bases to trimming and J lost 2 bases, with 6 bases between them. In germline, CDR1 is SGHAT, CDR2 FQNNGV. Here the CDR3 DNA reads TGTGCCAGCAGCTTAGAGGTGCACACAGATACGCAGTATTTT. Its translation is CASSLEVHTDTQYF.

This clonotype was detected many times. The chain couples TRBV6-5 to TRBJ2-3; D gene unclear. Per the germline V gene, CDR1 is MNHEY and CDR2 is SVGAGI. The CDR3 loop spans 13 amino acids. The V gene lost 5 bases and the J gene lost 5 bases, with 11 bases spanning the gap. The CDR3 loop reads CASSDGQEDTQYF. In nucleotides, the CDR3 is TGTGCCAGCAGTGACGGCCAAGAAGATACGCAGTATTTT.

This clonotype was counted at least ten times. The V call is TRBV3-1, the J call TRBJ2-3; D gene uncertain. V was clipped by 4 bases and J by 2 bases, with 4 bases between them. The CDR3 is 12 residues long. From germline, CDR1 is LGHDT and CDR2 YNNKEL (reference sequence). Written as DNA, the CDR3 is TGTGCCAGCAGCCCGAACACAGATACGCAGTATTTT. Its protein is CASSPNTDTQYF.